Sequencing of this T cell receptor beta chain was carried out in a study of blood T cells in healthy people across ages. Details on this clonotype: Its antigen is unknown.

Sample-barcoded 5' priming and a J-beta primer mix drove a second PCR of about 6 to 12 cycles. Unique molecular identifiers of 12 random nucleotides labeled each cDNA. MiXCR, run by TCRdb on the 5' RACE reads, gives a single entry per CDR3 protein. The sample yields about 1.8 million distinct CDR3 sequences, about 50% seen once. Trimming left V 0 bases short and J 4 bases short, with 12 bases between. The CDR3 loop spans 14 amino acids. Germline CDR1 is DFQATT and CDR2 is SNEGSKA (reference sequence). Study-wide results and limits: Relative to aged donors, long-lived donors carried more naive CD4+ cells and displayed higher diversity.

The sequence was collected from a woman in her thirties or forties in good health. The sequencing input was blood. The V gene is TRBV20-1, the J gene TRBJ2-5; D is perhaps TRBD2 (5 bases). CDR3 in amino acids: CSARDEGTGETQYF. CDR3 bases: TGCAGTGCTAGAGATGAGGGTACCGGAGAGACCCAGTACTTC.